This TCR beta chain derives from a study of cytomegalovirus exposure and HLA in healthy donors (dated by TCRdb to 2017 to 2019). Broadly, across the study: An earlier analysis of 587 of the donors reported roughly 270 Gb of sequence data and 117 million unique TCR beta sequences from approximately 180 million T cells. HLA typing included class I and class II loci at four-digit resolution. The study aimed to test whether cataloging public T cell receptors could reveal signatures of past pathogen exposure. Among roughly 400 genotyped donors of the cohort, an average of around 240,000 unique TCR beta nucleotide sequences were sequenced per donor, about a sixth of them non-productive. A later genetic analysis took genome-wide SNP genotypes for 398 of the 666 donors and used that subset as a discovery cohort. In the later analysis, no new phenotypic data were used to find candidate immune exposures; instead, reliance was placed on TCR beta sequences and their occurrence across donors. Donor age, sex, ethnicity and CMV serostatus were compiled together with the repertoire data. The number of donors typed differed by locus, with roughly 629-640 for A, B, C, DRB1 and DQB1, 522 for DQA1, 600 to 610 for DPA1, and around 450 for DPB1. All discovery cohort repertoires had been generated using a single sequencing platform. High-throughput TCR immunosequencing, statistical association of individual TCRs with disease status, and machine learning were combined to predict cytomegalovirus infection status. Four to six DR-DQ haplotypes were handled as single units for association and clustering because linkage in the cohort was strong. A later analysis re-analyzed previously published TCR beta repertoires from 660 or so donors and added high-resolution HLA genotyping to study TCR occurrence patterns. Using immunosequencing, the study profiled T cell repertoires from 666 subjects and related those repertoires to cytomegalovirus serostatus. The genetic ancestry cluster associated with self-reported Caucasian donors included roughly 84% of the roughly 400 genotyped donors. To decide whether each TCR beta V gene segment behaved as functional or pseudogenic, an earlier analysis of fewer than 750 of the donors relied on high-throughput TCR beta sequencing. In addition to the first cohort of approximately 670 subjects, a separate validation cohort of approximately 130 different subjects was used. An early release covering 550 to 700 HLA-typed donors comprised approximately 300 gigabases of sequencing data and around 80 million unique TCR sequences. Study-level results and caveats: Because HLA typing was missing for some donors at each locus, association tests included only the typed subset. Presence/absence analyses assumed roughly uniform sequencing depth across donors, an assumption that may not hold. The earlier analysis of 450 to 700 of the donors excluded roughly 17 rarely observed V segments, including chromosome 9 orphons, because counts were too low. Strong co-occurrence of HLA alleles, especially DR and DQ, made assigning TCR associations to individual alleles difficult. An earlier analysis of 587 of the donors showed that most TCR beta V segments appeared in productive rearrangements either about 90% or about 30% of the time, which broadly matched IMGT annotations. The authors suggested that the approach could potentially be generalized to other disease states and immunological phenotypes. The only immune exposure information available for the cohort was CMV serostatus. A further reported finding was that TCR beta sequences accurately predicted the HLA-A and HLA-B alleles for most subjects in the first cohort. Compared with the approximately 710-donor mean, donors in an Asian-associated ancestry cluster had fewer N-insertions in productive TCRs, according to a later genetic analysis. A few of the identified cytomegalovirus-associated TCR beta chains were confirmed in vitro to be specific for cytomegalovirus antigens. The classifier was reported to diagnose cytomegalovirus status with high specificity and sensitivity in both the original cohort and the validation cohort. Linkage disequilibrium might explain the correlated functional status among segregating V segments, but an unknown experimental factor could not be ruled out. Several of the top co-occurrence clusters appeared to be linked to parvovirus B19, influenza, CMV and Epstein-Barr virus, according to a later analysis. A later analysis found that most CMV-associated TCR beta chains appeared HLA-restricted, with HLA associations seemingly driven largely by CMV exposure. A group of highly shared sequence variants was considered likely to be a technical artifact of the sequencing pipeline. The cohort was sequenced for TCR beta chains only, and without alpha or paired-chain data the features that could be detected were limited. The 87-base-pair reads could not distinguish some IMGT-functional V segments, including TRBV6-2 and TRBV6-3, so those segments were excluded. In a later analysis, HLA-associated TCR beta chains were found to be more clonally expanded and to have lower generation probabilities than equally common non-associated chains. In a later analysis, around 17,000 TCR beta sequences were associated with specific HLA alleles at a false discovery rate of 0.05. In a later genetic analysis, a missense DCLRE1C variant was associated with V-gene and J-gene trimming of TCR beta chains, and the association was replicated in an independent cohort. According to a later analysis, TCR association rates differed among HLA loci, with DRB1 alleles showing the most associated TCRs and HLA-C alleles showing the fewest. A total of 164 TCR beta chains were listed by the study as associated with cytomegalovirus. Most TCR sequences were observed very rarely across donors, whereas some public TCRs were present in many individuals.

A distance of 11 bases separates the germline ends of V and J, which lose 6 bases and 0 bases respectively. CDR1 and CDR2 are drawn from the germline V gene: SGHTA, FQGNSA. The CDR3, from cysteine to phenylalanine, totals 14 residues. The kept DNA is CDR3 alone, 42 bases in frame from the first base. A note on this clone: The antigen this receptor binds is unknown. No quality values exist for individual bases; no much larger clone is one base distant.

The library was produced with the immunoSEQ multiplex PCR assay. The multiplex PCR relied on a mix of 60 forward primers for TCR Vbeta segments and 13 reverse primers for TCR Jbeta segments. Amplification of the CDR3 region of rearranged TCR beta genes was performed with a multiplex PCR assay on genomic DNA. The Illumina HiSeq System was used to sequence the amplified TCR beta libraries as 87-base-pair reads. On the study's bioinformatics: A later analysis counted 75 million to 100 million unique TCR beta chains across the approximately 700 repertoires, and 9.5 million to 11 million of these chains were shared by at least two donors. A nearest-neighbor algorithm error-corrected the raw reads and collapsed the reads into unique sequences, merging closely related sequences to remove PCR and sequencing errors. Alignment of CDR3 sequences to IMGT reference sequences was used to assign V, D and J gene segments. For a sequence to be retained, a match of at least six nucleotides was required to both a V gene segment and a J gene segment. Rearrangements were classified as productive when the CDR3 lacked stop codons and remained in frame with V and J, and all other rearrangements were classified as non-productive. CDR3 was defined by IMGT convention, running from the second conserved V-encoded cysteine to the conserved J-encoded phenylalanine. Sequences without an unambiguous match to a single V gene segment were excluded from the earlier analysis of 450 to 650 of the donors. In an earlier analysis of about 590 of the donors, a V segment was called functional when productive rearrangements were above 56.7%, and segregating when the standard deviation between donors exceeded 5%. To diagnose cytomegalovirus status from the catalog of TCR beta chain sequences, a statistical classification framework was built. V and J gene assignment, in a later analysis, came from comparing TCR nucleotide sequences with IMGT/GENE-DB human TR gene sequences. Using the TCRdist pipeline, a later analysis assigned CDR3 sequences along with most-parsimonious VDJ recombination scenarios. In a later analysis, each TCR beta chain was defined by its CDR3 amino acid sequence together with its V-gene family, and reads without a unique V-gene family were excluded. In a later analysis, 450 to 600 highly shared, low-generation-probability nucleotide sequences were removed to address suspected cross-contamination and a sequencing artifact. A later analysis calculated a clonal expansion index for each public chain from normalized within-repertoire ranks of inferred template counts. In a later analysis, generation probabilities were computed with a VDJ recombination model fitted to out-of-frame rearrangements, and the resulting probabilities were checked against IGoR. In a later analysis, hypergeometric tests were used to score TCR-TCR, TCR-HLA and TCR-CMV co-occurrence, with a repertoire-size bias correction applied to TCR pairs. In a later analysis, false discovery rates were estimated by permuting HLA or CMV assignments 20 times. A later analysis grouped co-occurring TCRs with DBSCAN, adding TCRdist sequence similarity when clustering within HLA-allele-positive subsets. Co-occurrence clustering excluded repertoires with fewer than 30,000 or more than 120,000 public chains, plus five with anomalous nucleotide sharing. TCRdb retrieved this table from immuneACCESS and kept in-frame rearrangements only. Not all clones are present; in checked studies, unresolved V genes account for under half, and no reason is known for the remainder. The DNA gave D and trimming, while V, J and clone size come from that table. The sample table shows 110,000 to 150,000 clones, and approximately 68% are seen once. The ten most abundant clones make up 2.1% of the sample.

In total, approximately 610 healthy bone marrow donors made up the cohort. All cohort members were sampled while nominally healthy, although unrecorded immune exposures were likely present. The donor tested CMV seronegative and was one of the 352 seronegative cohort members. A peripheral blood sample was provided by each donor, and peripheral blood mononuclear cells were used for TCR beta sequencing. Genomic DNA was extracted from the blood cell samples with the Qiagen DNeasy Blood Extraction Kit. The rearrangement combines TRBV7-2 with TRBJ1-2, with the D gene call left open. The TCR originated in a man aged 35 to 55 in good health and CMV-seronegative. The material sequenced was PBMCs. CDR3 reads: CASRSAGANYGYTF. The nucleotides are TGTGCCAGCAGATCTGCTGGAGCTAACTATGGCTACACCTTC.